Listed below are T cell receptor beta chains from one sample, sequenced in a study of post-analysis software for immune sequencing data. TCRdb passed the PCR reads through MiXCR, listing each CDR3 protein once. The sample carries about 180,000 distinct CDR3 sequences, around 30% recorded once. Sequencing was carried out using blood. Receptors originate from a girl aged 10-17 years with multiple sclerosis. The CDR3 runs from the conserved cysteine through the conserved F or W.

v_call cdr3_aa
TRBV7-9 CASSSRTEETQYF
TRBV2 CASSEGAGNQPQHF
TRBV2 CASSVGRQGTNEQFF
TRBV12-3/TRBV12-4 CASSLYQGSAGANVLTF
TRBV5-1 CVSTGYANEQYF
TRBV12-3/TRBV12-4 CASSLGQGYGYTF
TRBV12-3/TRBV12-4 CASSLSREYPTDTQYF
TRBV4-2 CASSQDRMARGYTF
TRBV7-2 CASSLPGDSVQYF
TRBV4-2 CASSPGGLAVQETQYF
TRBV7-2 CASSLSSGTTQDTQYF